Shown below are 2 T cell receptor beta chains from a single sample sequenced in a study of blood T cell repertoires in COVID-19. Clones were read by immunoSEQ multiplex PCR, and TCRdb kept only the in-frame ones, dropping some. The sample records 150,000 to 200,000 clones, 88% being singletons. The specimen was PBMCs or T cells enriched from blood (not recorded which). The receptors were gathered from a woman under 30 who had recovered from COVID-19.

The CDR3 region has the DNA TGTGCCAGCAGCTTGGGGCTAAACACCGGGGAGCTGTTTTTT. It translates to CASSLGLNTGELFF. The chain couples TRBV7-2 to TRBJ2-2; a possible D gene is TRBD1 (5 bases). The germline V gene has CDR1 SGHTA and CDR2 FQGNSA. The CDR3 covers 14 residues. The germline V and J ends were trimmed by 3 bases and 2 bases, with 7 bases remaining between them.

The chain couples TRBV19 to TRBJ1-1, with 11 bases that match TRBD1. Germline trimming cut 1 base from V and 5 bases from J; bases unmatched to any gene: 9. Looked up from germline, CDR1 is LNHDA and CDR2 is SQIVND (reference sequence). CDR3 length equals 17 residues. CDR3 nucleotides: TGTGCCAGTAGTATAGGAAGGACAGGGGGCGAATGGACTGAAGCTTTCTTT. It specifies CASSIGRTGGEWTEAFF.